These 10 T cell receptor beta chains originate from one sample sequenced in a study of spatial heterogeneity in lung cancer. Time point noted: blood at routine non-recurrence follow-up after resection. A single record per CDR3 protein comes from TCRdb applying MiXCR to the 5' RACE reads. The data show tens of thousands of distinct CDR3 sequences, with approximately 20% seen just once and around a fifth held by the top ten. The sample consisted of PBMCs, taken at follow-up. These receptors were taken from a male donor with early-stage non-small cell lung cancer.

This clonotype turned up a few times. The rearrangement uses TRBV2 and TRBJ2-3; D is undetermined. The germline gives CDR1 SNHLY, CDR2 FYNNEI. The CDR3 is 15 residues long. Trimming shortened V by 1 base and J by 0 bases, and 8 bases separated the two germline ends. CDR3 sequence (DNA): TGTGCCAGCAGTGAAGGGGGTTTTAGCACAGATACGCAGTATTTT. It specifies CASSEGGFSTDTQYF.

The CDR3 DNA is TGTGCCACCAGTGAGAGACAGAACAATCAGCCCCAGCATTTT. This codes for CATSERQNNQPQHF. This rearrangement joins TRBV24-1 to TRBJ1-5; D is possibly TRBD1 (5 bases). CDR3 size: 14 residues. V was clipped by 4 bases and J by 3 bases, with 9 bases between them. Germline lookup yields CDR1 KGHDR and CDR2 SFDVKD.

There are many counts of this clonotype. This chain uses TRBV7-6 with TRBJ2-2, with TRBD2 matching over 10 bases. With 2 bases clipped from V and 6 bases from J, the junction kept 6 bases outside the gene matches. Germline loops: CDR1 SGHVS, CDR2 FNYEAQ. This CDR3 is 16 amino acids long. The CDR3 nucleotides read TGTGCCAGCAGCTTAAGTCTAGCGGGAGTACCCGGGGAGCTGTTTTTT. Translated: CASSLSLAGVPGELFF.

The CDR3 spells CASSSTAPTFRVRTSGNTIYF. The DNA of the CDR3 is TGTGCCAGCAGCTCCACAGCCCCAACGTTCCGAGTCCGTACCTCTGGAAACACCATATATTTT. The chain combines TRBV7-8 with TRBJ1-3; D remains ambiguous. V was trimmed by 4 bases and J by 0 bases, leaving 28 bases between them. In germline, CDR1 is SGHVS, CDR2 FQNEAQ. The CDR3 spans 21 residues.

At least ten counts were recorded for this clonotype. V is TRBV20-1 and J is TRBJ1-1; weak D call: TRBD1 (6 bases). CDR1 and CDR2 from the germline V gene are DFQATT and SNEGSKA (reference sequence). V shed 4 bases and J shed 3 bases, with 12 bases lying between them. CDR3 length: 13 residues. As DNA, the CDR3 is TGCAGTGCTAAACAGGGTTTGGACACTGAAGCTTTCTTT. It encodes CSAKQGLDTEAFF.

This clonotype was observed at least ten times. The chain uses TRBV6-5 and TRBJ1-2, with 9 bases lining up with TRBD1. V gave up 6 bases and J gave up 5 bases; unmatched junction bases: 10. The CDR3 runs 15 residues. The V gene's germline CDR1 is MNHEY and CDR2 SVGAGI. CDR3 sequence (DNA): TGTGCCAGCAGCCTAAACAGGGGGCTGCGATATGGCTACACCTTC. Its protein is CASSLNRGLRYGYTF.

This clonotype has a handful of counts. The chain employs TRBV24-1 and TRBJ1-5; D not certain. The CDR3 is 14 residues long. Germline V gene sequence: CDR1 KGHDR, CDR2 SFDVKD. Trimming took 5 bases from V and 3 from J, leaving 10 bases between them. DNA for the CDR3: TGTGCCACCAGTGGCGATTCCTACAATCAGCCCCAGCATTTT. It yields the protein CATSGDSYNQPQHF.

The genes are TRBV7-9 and TRBJ1-5; D unclear. Germline V CDR1 and CDR2: SEHNR, FQNEAQ (reference sequence). The ends were cut back, 6 bases at V and 9 bases at J, with 18 bases in the middle. There are 14 residues in the CDR3. This CDR3 reads CASSTGSVIGPQHF. The CDR3 nucleotides are TGTGCCAGCAGTACCGGGTCCGTGATTGGGCCCCAGCATTTT.

This clonotype appeared a few times. The rearrangement uses TRBV6-1 and TRBJ1-5; 10 bases align to TRBD1. The CDR3 runs 19 residues. Germline CDR1 is MNHNS and CDR2 is SASEGT. V lost 5 bases to trimming and J lost 4 bases; unmatched junction nucleotides: 17. CDR3 DNA sequence: TGTGCCAGCAGTCAGAAGGACAGGGGGACTGAAATGATGAATCAGCCCCAGCATTTT. The encoded protein is CASSQKDRGTEMMNQPQHF.

The rearrangement joins TRBV3-1 to TRBJ2-1, with D hard to call. V dropped 4 bases and J dropped 0 bases, with 16 bases sitting between them. The CDR3 consists of 17 residues. Germline CDR1 is LGHDT and CDR2 is YNNKEL (reference sequence). CDR3 bases: TGTGCCAGCAGCCCCTCTGTAGGGAAAAGCTCCTACAATGAGCAGTTCTTC. Encoded protein: CASSPSVGKSSYNEQFF.